This T cell receptor beta chain was recovered during a study of prognosis after radiotherapy for stage I lung cancer. As for the study in general: The study enrolled more than ten men and roughly six women as patients, aged roughly 50 to 95 with a median of almost 75 years. Study observations and caveats: Once stereotactic body radiation therapy had been given, unique TCR clone counts fell, with a median of around 10,000 versus 6,900.

Trimming pared 4 bases from V and 0 bases from J, leaving 15 bases between. The CDR3 contains 16 residues. Germline CDR1 is SGHAT and CDR2 is FQNNGV. Template was genomic DNA; TCR beta CDR3 amplified in two multiplex PCR rounds. First-round PCR employed TRBV- and TRBJ-specific primers for each gene. TCRdb called the multiplex PCR reads again in MiXCR, with one record for every CDR3 protein. There are more than 12,000 distinct CDR3 sequences in the sample; roughly 38% occur only once, and 40% to 45% lies in the top ten. This clonotype is medium-sized by share. The antigen remains unidentified. This clonotype was sampled from a donor over 45 with non-small cell lung cancer. The specimen comprised PBMCs, sampled before or after stereotactic body radiation therapy (not recorded which). The chain carries TRBV11-2 and TRBJ1-2, with a possible D match to TRBD1 (5 bases). The CDR3 region is CASSSPDSFSNYGYTF. DNA of the CDR3: TGTGCCAGCAGCTCCCCCGACAGCTTCTCTAACTATGGCTACACCTTC.